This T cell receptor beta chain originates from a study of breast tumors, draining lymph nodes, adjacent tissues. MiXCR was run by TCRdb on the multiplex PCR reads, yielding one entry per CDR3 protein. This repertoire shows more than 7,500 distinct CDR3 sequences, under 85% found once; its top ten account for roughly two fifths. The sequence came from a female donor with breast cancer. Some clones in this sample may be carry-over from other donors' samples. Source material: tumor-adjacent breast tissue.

CDR3: CASSEVLTFSGELFF. CDR3 bases: TGCGCCAGCAGTGAAGTATTGACTTTTAGCGGGGAGCTGTTTTTT. This chain joins TRBV10-2 and TRBJ2-2; D call uncertain. CDR3 length: 15 amino acids. Germline assignment: CDR1 WSHSY and CDR2 SAAADI. Trimming stripped 3 bases from V and 7 bases from J, with 15 bases between.